These 23 T cell receptor beta chains originate from one sample sequenced in a study of blood T cell repertoires in COVID-19. Sequencing was performed with immunoSEQ multiplex PCR; in TCRdb, only in-frame clones are kept and a portion is missing. This sample has a few hundred thousand clones, with about 80% found just once. Input material: PBMCs or T cells enriched from blood (not recorded which). The source is a man in his fifties who had recovered from COVID-19.

The chain combines TRBV9 with TRBJ1-4; 8 bases are shared with TRBD1. Germline-derived CDR1 and CDR2 are SGDLS and YYNGEE. This CDR3 region has 16 residues. With V trimmed by 0 bases and J by 3 bases, 4 bases remained unmatched. Here the CDR3 DNA reads TGTGCCAGCAGCGTAGGACAGGGGTCGGCTAATGAAAAACTGTTTTTT. It translates to CASSVGQGSANEKLFF.

The CDR3 region is CASRLVTGSPGDYGYTF. For the CDR3, the DNA is TGTGCCAGCAGATTGGTAACAGGGTCCCCAGGGGACTATGGCTACACCTTC. This rearrangement joins TRBV27 to TRBJ1-2; weak D call: TRBD1 (6 bases). This CDR3 spans 17 amino acids. Per the germline V gene, CDR1 is MNHEY and CDR2 is SMNVEV (reference sequence). Trimming removed 6 bases at V and 3 bases at J, with 23 bases between.

This rearrangement joins TRBV6-5 to TRBJ2-7; 7 positions match TRBD1. V shed 6 bases and J 0 bases; nucleotides not matched to a gene: 8. Germline CDR1 reads MNHEY; CDR2 reads SVGAGI. This CDR3 is built from 15 residues. The CDR3 coding sequence is TGTGCCAGCAGCCGAGACAGGGTCAGCTCCTACGAGCAGTACTTC. Protein: CASSRDRVSSYEQYF.

This clone turned up a few times. The chain carries TRBV30 and TRBJ2-1, with 8 bases fitting TRBD2. Germline CDR1 GTSNPN, CDR2 SVGIG (reference sequence). V dropped 3 bases and J dropped 5; count of bases not matched to a gene: 6. CDR3 size: 14 residues. CDR3 in DNA: TGTGCCTGGAGCCGGGGCGGGGGGAACAATGAGCAGTTCTTC. This codes for CAWSRGGGNNEQFF. Based on the CDR3 plus reference TRBV30 and TRBJ2-1, the full variable domain is SQTIHQWPATLVQPVGSPLSLECTVEGTSNPNLYWYRQAAGRGLQLLFYSVGIGQISSEVPQNLSASRPQDRQFILSSKKLLLSDSGFYLCAWSRGGGNNEQFFGPGTRLTVL.

This clone was seen only a few times. The J gene is TRBJ1-1, the V gene TRBV23-1; D remains ambiguous. TRBV23-1 qualifies as an ORF whose function is uncertain. Trimming took 2 bases from V and 13 from J, leaving 17 bases between them. This CDR3 has 13 residues. The CDR3 sequence: CASSQKGREVVFF. CDR3 coding DNA: TGCGCCAGCAGTCAAAAAGGGCGGGAGGTGGTTTTCTTT.

This chain connects TRBV7-3 to TRBJ2-3, with D unresolved. The V gene's germline CDR1 is SGHTA and CDR2 FQGTGA. With 4 bases removed from V and 4 bases from J, the gap between germline ends came to 15 bases. CDR3 length equals 15 residues. The chain's CDR3 is CASSSLGAQSDTQYF. The CDR3 DNA reads as TGTGCCAGCAGCTCCCTCGGAGCTCAGTCAGATACGCAGTATTTT.

To note about this clone: Other DNA sequences in the sample encode the same CDR3. V and J are TRBV5-4 and TRBJ2-7; D ambiguous. The germline CDR1 and CDR2 sequences are SGHNT and YYREEE (reference sequence). V lost 2 bases and J 1 base, leaving 4 bases between the germline ends. This CDR3 comprises 12 residues. The CDR3 loop reads CASSFSSYEQYF. CDR3 sequence (DNA): TGTGCCAGCAGCTTTAGTTCCTACGAGCAGTACTTC. Full variable domain (outside the CDR3, taken from reference TRBV5-4 and TRBJ2-7): ETGVTQSPTHLIKTRGQQVTLRCSSQSGHNTVSWYQQALGQGPQFIFQYYREEENGRGNFPPRFSGLQFPNYSSELNVNALELDDSALYLCASSFSSYEQYFGPGTRLTVT.

This clone appeared once. The rearrangement joins TRBV19 to TRBJ2-7, with D unresolved. Trimming stripped 1 base from V and 4 bases from J, with 11 bases between. The CDR3 extends over 14 amino acids. CDR1 and CDR2 from the germline V gene are LNHDA and SQIVND (reference sequence). The CDR3 sequence: CASSIAPDLYEQYF. The CDR3 nucleotides are TGTGCCAGTAGTATAGCCCCTGACTTGTACGAGCAGTACTTC. The variable domain in full, completed from reference TRBV19 and TRBJ2-7, reads DGGITQSPKYLFRKEGQNVTLSCEQNLNHDAMYWYRQDPGQGLRLIYYSQIVNDFQKGDIAEGYSVSREKKESFPLTVTSAQKNPTAFYLCASSIAPDLYEQYFGPGTRLTVT.

For the CDR3, the DNA is TGCAGTGGCAGTTCAGGGGGCGAGCAGTACTTC. Translation: CSGSSGGEQYF. The chain uses TRBV20-1 and TRBJ2-7, with TRBD1 matching over 7 bases. The CDR3 is 11 amino acids. Trimming took 7 bases from V and 6 from J; bases not matched to a gene: 6. The germline CDR1 and CDR2 sequences are DFQATT and SNEGSKA (reference sequence).

As for this clone: Other DNA sequences in the sample encode the same CDR3. V and J are TRBV9 and TRBJ2-7, with D hard to call. Germline values: CDR1 SGDLS, CDR2 YYNGEE. The CDR3 runs 14 residues. Trimming left V 0 bases short and J 0 bases short, with 7 bases between. CDR3 protein: CASSVALVSYEQYF. CDR3 DNA: TGTGCCAGCAGCGTAGCTCTAGTCTCCTACGAGCAGTACTTC.

The rearrangement links TRBV9 to TRBJ2-7, with 7 bases matching TRBD1. CDR1 SGDLS and CDR2 YYNGEE come from the germline V gene. Trimming at V came to 4 bases and at J to 7 bases, leaving 11 bases not matched to a gene. The CDR3 loop spans 14 amino acids. The CDR3: CASSFYDRDGEQYF. DNA of the CDR3: TGTGCCAGCAGCTTCTATGACAGGGACGGGGAGCAGTACTTC.

Only one count was recorded for this clone. The chain links TRBV18 to TRBJ1-2; D might be TRBD1 (5 bases). The V end lost 3 bases, the J end lost 4 bases, and 12 bases lay between the germline ends. Germline CDR1 is KGHSH and CDR2 is LQKENI. CDR3 length: 14 amino acids. The CDR3 DNA reads TGTGCCAGCTCACCTGGTCAGGGAAGCTATGGCTACACCTTC. Translating it yields CASSPGQGSYGYTF.

The genes are TRBV6-5 and TRBJ2-3, with TRBD1 as a possible D gene (7 bases). Trimming pared 7 bases from V and 9 bases from J, leaving 20 bases between. The CDR3 has 14 residues. CDR1 is MNHEY and CDR2 is SVGAGI in the germline V gene. CDR3 loop: CASNGRGARITQYF. DNA for the CDR3: TGTGCCAGCAATGGCAGGGGGGCAAGGATAACGCAGTATTTT.

J is TRBJ2-3 and V is TRBV7-2; no clear D gene. The V end lost 3 bases, the J end lost 4 bases, and 11 bases lay between the germline ends. This CDR3 has 14 amino acids. Germline assignment: CDR1 SGHTA and CDR2 FQGNSA. The CDR3 loop reads CASSFALAPDTQYF. CDR3 in DNA: TGTGCCAGCAGCTTCGCTCTGGCCCCAGATACGCAGTATTTT.

The count of this clone is one. The chain employs TRBV4-2 and TRBJ1-5, with TRBD1 matching 10 bases. CDR1 and CDR2 from the germline V gene are LGHNA and YNFKEQ. V was clipped by 0 bases and J by 3 bases; unmatched bases: 2. The CDR3 extends over 16 amino acids. The CDR3 loop is CASSQEGQGYNQPQHF. The CDR3 region has the DNA TGTGCCAGCAGCCAAGAGGGACAGGGGTACAATCAGCCCCAGCATTTT.

The chain joins TRBV5-1 to TRBJ1-6, with D perhaps TRBD1 (5 bases). From germline, CDR1 is SGHRS and CDR2 YFSETQ. The V gene lost 4 bases and the J gene lost 7 bases, with 9 bases spanning the gap. CDR3 length: 13 amino acids. CDR3 DNA: TGCGCCAGCAGCCCGGAGGGGAATTCACCCCTCCACTTT. Translated, it gives CASSPEGNSPLHF.

This rearrangement joins TRBV7-9 to TRBJ1-3, with TRBD1 identical over 10 bases. Trimming removed 5 bases from V and 2 bases from J; junction bases left unmatched: 6. The CDR3 runs 16 residues. The V gene's germline CDR1 is SEHNR and CDR2 FQNEAQ (reference sequence). The CDR3 coding sequence is TGTGCCAGCAGCAAGACAGGGGGCGCCGCTGGAAACACCATATATTTT. Protein sequence: CASSKTGGAAGNTIYF.

V gene TRBV7-9 combines with J gene TRBJ1-6; no firm D call. The CDR3 totals 11 residues. Germline V gene data show CDR1 as SEHNR and CDR2 as FQNEAQ (reference sequence). Trimming left V 5 bases short and J 9 bases short, with 5 bases between. CDR3 nucleotide sequence: TGTGCCAGCAGCCAAATTTCACCCCTCCACTTT. Translated: CASSQISPLHF. The whole variable domain, remainder taken from reference TRBV7-9 and TRBJ1-6, is DTGVSQNPRHKITKRGQNVTFRCDPISEHNRLYWYRQTLGQGPEFLTYFQNEAQLEKSRLLSDRFSAERPKGSFSTLEIQRTEQGDSAMYLCASSQISPLHFGNGTRLTVT.

The V call is TRBV19, the J call TRBJ2-1, with 7 bases identical to TRBD2. CDR3 size: 16 residues. The germline CDR1 and CDR2 sequences are LNHDA and SQIVND (reference sequence). V shed 2 bases and J 4 bases; nucleotides not matched to a gene: 8. The CDR3 DNA sequence: TGTGCCAGTAGTATATTGTTCCGGGAGGTATACAATGAGCAGTTCTTC. Amino acid sequence: CASSILFREVYNEQFF.

The chain has TRBV7-9 and TRBJ2-7, with a tentative D call TRBD1 (6 bases). Germline V CDR1 and CDR2: SEHNR, FQNEAQ (reference sequence). The CDR3 is made up of 13 amino acids. Trimming cost V 6 bases and J 5 bases, with 14 bases left between them. The CDR3 here is CASRQGWLDEQYF. DNA of the CDR3: TGTGCCAGCAGACAGGGCTGGCTAGACGAGCAGTACTTC.

This sequence joins TRBV5-1 and TRBJ2-3; a weak D match, TRBD2 (6 bases). Germline-derived CDR1 and CDR2 are SGHRS and YFSETQ. This CDR3 has 16 amino acids. Between the trimmed V and J ends, which lost 2 bases and 3 bases, there was a span of 16 bases. CDR3: CASSLRTRGTTDTQYF. The CDR3 region has the DNA TGCGCCAGCAGCTTAAGGACCCGGGGGACTACAGATACGCAGTATTTT.

This clone was seen a few times. V and J are TRBV13 and TRBJ1-5, with D hard to call. V was clipped by 5 bases and J by 1 base, with 9 bases between them. Germline V CDR1 and CDR2: PRHDT, FYEKMQ (reference sequence). The CDR3 has 14 amino acids. In nucleotides, the CDR3 is TGTGCCAGCAGCCTGGGCGGGAGCAATCAGCCCCAGCATTTT. Translated: CASSLGGSNQPQHF.

The rearrangement uses TRBV5-1 and TRBJ1-5; D unresolved. This CDR3 comprises 14 residues. Trimming left V 0 bases short and J 6 bases short, with 10 bases between. Per the germline V gene, CDR1 is SGHRS and CDR2 is YFSETQ. The CDR3 reads CASSLGEYGQPQHF. CDR3 nucleotide sequence: TGCGCCAGCAGCTTGGGGGAGTATGGTCAGCCCCAGCATTTT. The whole variable domain, filled in from reference TRBV5-1 and TRBJ1-5, reads KAGVTQTPRYLIKTRGQQVTLSCSPISGHRSVSWYQQTPGQGLQFLFEYFSETQRNKGNFPGRFSGRQFSNSRSEMNVSTLELGDSALYLCASSLGEYGQPQHFGDGTRLSIL.